A selection of T cell receptor beta chains follows, all from one sample in a study of human T cells and chemical hapten exposure. TCRdb ran MiXCR on the RACE reads and lists one entry per CDR3 protein. The sample contains approximately 80,000 distinct CDR3 sequences, approximately 8% of which appear only once. Here the sequenced sample was whole blood, taken in connection with sensitization to the hapten diphenylcyclopropenone (DPC). The receptors here all came from a woman aged 30 to 39 with alopecia areata. Some clones in this sample may be carry-over from other donors' samples. CDR3s include the opening cysteine and the closing phenylalanine or tryptophan. D genes are given only for firm matches. Clone size is not always given. Where it is, it says once, few, many or a class for expanded clones.

D gene | J gene | clone size | V gene | CDR3 protein | CDR3 DNA
- | TRBJ1-1 | - | TRBV14 | CASSRAYRNTEAFF | TGTGCCAGCAGCCGTGCATACAGGAACACTGAAGCTTTCTTT
TRBD2 | TRBJ2-3 | - | TRBV6-1 | CASSDGVGGATDTQYF | TGTGCCAGCAGTGATGGGGTCGGGGGGGCTACAGATACGCAGTATTTT
- | TRBJ2-3 | - | TRBV6-5 | CASSPTREFLDTQYF | TGTGCCAGCAGTCCTACAAGGGAATTCCTTGATACGCAGTATTTT
TRBD1 | TRBJ1-6 | - | TRBV7-8 | CASSPDRVIYVSSYNSPLHF | TGTGCCAGCAGCCCCGACAGGGTTATTTATGTCAGCTCCTATAATTCACCCCTCCACTTT
- | TRBJ2-1 | many | TRBV14 | CASSQSKGPTYNEQFF | TGTGCCAGCAGCCAATCGAAGGGACCGACGTACAATGAGCAGTTCTTC
- | TRBJ2-5 | many | TRBV20-1 | CSAERGQETQYF | TGCAGTGCTGAAAGGGGGCAAGAGACCCAGTACTTC
- | TRBJ1-1 | few | TRBV6-1 | CASSVTFLEVAEAFF | TGTGCCAGCAGTGTGACCTTTCTTGAGGTAGCTGAAGCTTTCTTT
- | TRBJ2-5 | - | TRBV7-6 | CASSLPQGPGPQETQYF | TGTGCCAGCAGCTTACCCCAGGGACCGGGGCCCCAAGAGACCCAGTACTTC
TRBD1 | TRBJ1-2 | many | TRBV7-6 | CASSPRTGQREDGYTF | TGTGCCAGCAGCCCACGGACAGGCCAGCGGGAGGATGGCTACACCTTC
- | TRBJ1-1 | once | TRBV6-1 | CARIIGSDTEAFF | TGTGCCCGCATCATCGGGTCGGACACTGAAGCTTTCTTT
TRBD1 | TRBJ2-3 | many | TRBV13 | CASSWGTGSTDTQYF | TGTGCCAGCAGCTGGGGGACAGGGAGCACAGATACGCAGTATTTT
- | TRBJ1-2 | many | TRBV29-1 | CSVQGASNYGYTF | TGCAGCGTGCAAGGAGCTTCTAACTATGGCTACACCTTC